Sequencing of this TCR beta chain was carried out in a study of T cells in localized non-small cell lung cancer. To note about this clone: Its antigen remains unknown.

The method was immunoSEQ multiplex PCR; TCRdb's version includes in-frame clones alone and lacks a portion of them. The sample lists over 15,000 clones, roughly 85% occurring once. The study, taken as a whole, reports: Higher adjacent-lung clonality was associated with shorter survival. There were a median roughly 60 of the top 100 tumor clones appearing in adjacent lung.

This TCR derives from a male donor older than 55 with stage I lung adenocarcinoma. Material: peripheral blood, obtained before any cancer treatment.

Written as DNA, the CDR3 is TGTGCCAGCAGCCAAGATGTCGAGGGGGGGGCAGCTTTCTTT. Its protein product is CASSQDVEGGAAFF. V usage is TRBV4-2 and J usage is TRBJ1-1; possibly TRBD1 for D (6 bases). The CDR3 is 14 residues long. V was clipped by 0 bases and J by 10 bases, with 15 bases between them. Germline CDR1 reads LGHNA; CDR2 reads YNFKEQ.